This entry features one T cell receptor beta chain sequence. The antigen is not known. From the 5' RACE reads, TCRdb lists one entry per CDR3 protein and no DNA. Its table lists a few hundred thousand distinct CDR3 sequences. This CDR3 region has 11 residues. Germline CDR1 reads SQVTM; CDR2 reads ANQGSEA. The data derive from a study of monozygotic twins with inflammatory bowel disease. Broader study findings: Repertoire similarity was not found to differ between concordant and discordant twins, possibly from limited power. Subtypes among T cells remained indistinguishable. Using the inverse Simpson index, IBD patients had lower TCRbeta diversity than healthy co-twins.

Sequenced material: blood. The TCR originated in a human donor with ulcerative colitis or Crohn's disease, or a healthy co-twin of an affected twin (not recorded which). V gene TRBV29-1 combines with J gene TRBJ2-5. CDR3 sequence: CSVGSQETQYF.